This T cell receptor (beta chain) is drawn from a study of blood T cell repertoires in COVID-19. Study-level background: Researchers got acute and convalescent COVID-19 samples from the United States, Italy and Spain. The analysed material was cDNA or gDNA that came from T cells, B-cell-depleted T cells, or PBMCs.

This clone was found once. The CDR3 is made up of 15 amino acids. CDR1 MNHEY and CDR2 SMNVEV come from the germline V gene (reference sequence). V lost 8 bases to trimming and J lost 4 bases; unmatched junction nucleotides: 11. Authors' data handling: Using reference gene primer amplification, nucleated cell counts were estimated. TCRdb's copy holds only in-frame clones and misses some; the assay was immunoSEQ multiplex PCR. The D gene and trimming were derived from the DNA, and the V and J assignments and clone size from that table. The table records a few hundred thousand clones, roughly nine tenths of them present only once.

The chain couples TRBV27 to TRBJ1-2; 9 bases line up with TRBD1. The sample comprised peripheral blood. The TCR sequence derives from a man aged 40-50 years with acute or convalescent COVID-19. The CDR3 sequence: CASSFGQGLFYGYTF. DNA for the CDR3: TGTGCCAGCTCCTTTGGACAGGGGTTGTTCTATGGCTACACCTTC.